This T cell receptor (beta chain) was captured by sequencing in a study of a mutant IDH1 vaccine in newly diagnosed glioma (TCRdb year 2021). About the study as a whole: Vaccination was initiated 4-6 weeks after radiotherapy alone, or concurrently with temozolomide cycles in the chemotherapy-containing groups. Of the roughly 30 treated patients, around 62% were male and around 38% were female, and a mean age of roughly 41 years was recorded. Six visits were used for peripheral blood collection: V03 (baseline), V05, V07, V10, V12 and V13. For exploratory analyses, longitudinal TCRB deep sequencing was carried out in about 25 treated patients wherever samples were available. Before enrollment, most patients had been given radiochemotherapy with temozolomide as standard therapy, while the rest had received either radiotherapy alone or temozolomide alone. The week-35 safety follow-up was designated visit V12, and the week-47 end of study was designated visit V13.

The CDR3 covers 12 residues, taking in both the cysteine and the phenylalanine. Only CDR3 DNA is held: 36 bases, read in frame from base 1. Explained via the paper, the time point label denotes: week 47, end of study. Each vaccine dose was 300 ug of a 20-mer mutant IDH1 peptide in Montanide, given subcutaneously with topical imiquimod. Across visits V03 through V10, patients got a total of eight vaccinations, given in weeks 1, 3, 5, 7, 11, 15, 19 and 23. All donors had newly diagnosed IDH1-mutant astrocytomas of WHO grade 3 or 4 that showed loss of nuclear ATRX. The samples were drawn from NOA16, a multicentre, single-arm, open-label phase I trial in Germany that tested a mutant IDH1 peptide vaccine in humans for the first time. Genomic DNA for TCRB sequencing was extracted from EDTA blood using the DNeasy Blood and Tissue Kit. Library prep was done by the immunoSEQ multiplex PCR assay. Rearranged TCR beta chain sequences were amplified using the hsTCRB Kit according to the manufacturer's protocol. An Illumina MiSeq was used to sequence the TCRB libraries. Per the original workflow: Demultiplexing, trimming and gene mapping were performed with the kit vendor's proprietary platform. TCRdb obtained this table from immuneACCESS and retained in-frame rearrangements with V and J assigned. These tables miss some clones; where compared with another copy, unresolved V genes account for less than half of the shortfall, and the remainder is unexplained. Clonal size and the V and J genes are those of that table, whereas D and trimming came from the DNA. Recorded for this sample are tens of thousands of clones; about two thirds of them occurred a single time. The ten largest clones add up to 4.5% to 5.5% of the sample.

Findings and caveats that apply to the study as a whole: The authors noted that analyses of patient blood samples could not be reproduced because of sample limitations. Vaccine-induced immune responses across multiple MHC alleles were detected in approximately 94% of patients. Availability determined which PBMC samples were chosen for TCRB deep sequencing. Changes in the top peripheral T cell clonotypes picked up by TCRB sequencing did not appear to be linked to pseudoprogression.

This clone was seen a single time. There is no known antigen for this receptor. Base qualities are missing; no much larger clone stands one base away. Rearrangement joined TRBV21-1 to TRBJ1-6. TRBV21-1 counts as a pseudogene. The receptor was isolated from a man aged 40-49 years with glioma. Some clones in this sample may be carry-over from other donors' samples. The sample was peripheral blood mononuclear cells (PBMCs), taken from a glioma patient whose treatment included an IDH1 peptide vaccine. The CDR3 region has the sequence CASRRILSPLHF. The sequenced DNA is TGTGCCAGCAGAAGGATTCTTTCACCCCTCCACTTT.